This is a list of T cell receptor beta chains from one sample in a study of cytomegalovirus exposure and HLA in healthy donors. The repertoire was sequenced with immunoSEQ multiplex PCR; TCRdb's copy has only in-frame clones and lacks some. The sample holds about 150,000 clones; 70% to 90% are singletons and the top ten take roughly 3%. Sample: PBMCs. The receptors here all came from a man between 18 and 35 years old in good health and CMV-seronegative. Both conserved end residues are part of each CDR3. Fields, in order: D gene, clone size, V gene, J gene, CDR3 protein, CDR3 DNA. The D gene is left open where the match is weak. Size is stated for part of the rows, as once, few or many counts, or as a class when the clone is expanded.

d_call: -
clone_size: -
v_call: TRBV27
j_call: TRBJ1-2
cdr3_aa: CASSYDSSHWYGYTF
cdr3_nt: TGTGCCAGCAGCTACGACAGCTCTCATTGGTATGGCTACACCTTC

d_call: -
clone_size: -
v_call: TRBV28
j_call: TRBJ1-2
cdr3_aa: CASSSSGPRGYTF
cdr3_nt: TGTGCCAGCAGTTCCTCAGGGCCTCGGGGCTACACCTTC

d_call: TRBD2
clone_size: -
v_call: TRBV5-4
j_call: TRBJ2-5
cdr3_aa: CASSSGTSRLETQYF
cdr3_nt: TGTGCCAGCAGCTCCGGGACTAGTAGGCTGGAGACCCAGTACTTC

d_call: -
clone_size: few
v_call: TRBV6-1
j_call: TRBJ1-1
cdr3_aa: CASTSGRGNTEAFF
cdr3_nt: TGTGCCAGCACTAGTGGAAGGGGGAACACTGAAGCTTTCTTT

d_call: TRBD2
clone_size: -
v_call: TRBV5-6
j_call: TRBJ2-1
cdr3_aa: CASSLTGGYNEQFF
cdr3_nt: TGTGCCAGCAGCTTAACGGGAGGGTACAATGAGCAGTTCTTC

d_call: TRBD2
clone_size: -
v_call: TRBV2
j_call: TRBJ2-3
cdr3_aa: CASSEWLAGGKGTDTQYF
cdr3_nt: TGTGCCAGCAGTGAGTGGCTAGCGGGGGGGAAGGGTACAGATACGCAGTATTTT

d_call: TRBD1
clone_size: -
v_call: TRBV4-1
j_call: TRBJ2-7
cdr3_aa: CASSRGQGAYEQYF
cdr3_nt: TGCGCCAGCAGCCGAGGACAGGGAGCCTACGAGCAGTACTTC

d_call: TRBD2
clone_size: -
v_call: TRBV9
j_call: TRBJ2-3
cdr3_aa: CASSPRGSGDSTDTQYF
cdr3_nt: TGTGCCAGCAGCCCCCGGGGTAGCGGGGACAGCACAGATACGCAGTATTTT

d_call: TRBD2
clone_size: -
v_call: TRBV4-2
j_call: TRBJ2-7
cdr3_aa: CASSQEPERELAYEQYF
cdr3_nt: TGTGCCAGCAGCCAAGAACCGGAGCGGGAGCTTGCCTACGAGCAGTACTTC

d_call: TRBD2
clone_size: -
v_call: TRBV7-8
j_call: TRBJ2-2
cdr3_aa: CASSLSGADFGVAGFLELFF
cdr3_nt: TGTGCCAGCAGCCTCAGTGGGGCAGACTTTGGAGTAGCGGGATTCCTGGAGCTGTTTTTT

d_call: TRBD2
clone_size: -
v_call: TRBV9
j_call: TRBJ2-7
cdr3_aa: CASSLAASGDYEQYF
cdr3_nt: TGTGCCAGCAGCCTCGCGGCTAGCGGGGACTACGAGCAGTACTTC

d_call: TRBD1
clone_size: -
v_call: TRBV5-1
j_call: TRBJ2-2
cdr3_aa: CASSSPGQVVTGELFF
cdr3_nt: TGCGCCAGCAGCTCCCCGGGACAGGTAGTTACCGGGGAGCTGTTTTTT

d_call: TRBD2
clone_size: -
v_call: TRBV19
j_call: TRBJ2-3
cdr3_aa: CASGLAGDTQYF
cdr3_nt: TGTGCCAGTGGACTAGCGGGAGATACGCAGTATTTT

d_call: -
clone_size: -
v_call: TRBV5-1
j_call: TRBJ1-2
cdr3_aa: CASSFDQGGSYGYTF
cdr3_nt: TGCGCCAGCAGCTTTGATCAGGGTGGTAGCTATGGCTACACCTTC

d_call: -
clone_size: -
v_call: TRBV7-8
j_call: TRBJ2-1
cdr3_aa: CASSRTGLYNEQFF
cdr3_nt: TGTGCCAGCAGCCGCACAGGGTTATACAATGAGCAGTTCTTC

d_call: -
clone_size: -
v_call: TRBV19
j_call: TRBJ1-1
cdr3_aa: CASSIFPRGMNTEAFF
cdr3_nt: TGTGCCAGTAGTATATTTCCCCGAGGGATGAACACTGAAGCTTTCTTT

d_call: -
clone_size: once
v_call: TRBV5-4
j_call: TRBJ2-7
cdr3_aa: CASSWGRGAREQYF
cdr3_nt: TGTGCCAGCAGCTGGGGACGGGGGGCCAGGGAGCAGTACTTC

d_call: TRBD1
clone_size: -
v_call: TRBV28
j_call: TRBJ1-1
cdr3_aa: CASSLFRDRGIEAFF
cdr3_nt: TGTGCCAGCAGTTTATTCCGGGACAGGGGGATTGAAGCTTTCTTT

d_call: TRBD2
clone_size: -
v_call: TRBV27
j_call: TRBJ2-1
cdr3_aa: CASSYRGSSYNEQFF
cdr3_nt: TGTGCCAGCAGTTATCGCGGGAGCTCCTACAATGAGCAGTTCTTC

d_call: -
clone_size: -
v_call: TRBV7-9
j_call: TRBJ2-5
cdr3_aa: CASSLLGGEDIQETQYF
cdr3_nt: TGTGCCAGCAGCTTATTAGGGGGGGAGGATATTCAAGAGACCCAGTACTTC

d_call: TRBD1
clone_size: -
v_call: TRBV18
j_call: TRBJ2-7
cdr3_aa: CASSPMDRFISQYF
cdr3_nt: TGTGCCAGCTCACCAATGGACAGGTTCATATCGCAGTACTTC

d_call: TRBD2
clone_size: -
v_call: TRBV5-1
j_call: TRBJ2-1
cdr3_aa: CASSLLAGYSGGEQFF
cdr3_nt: TGCGCCAGCAGCTTGCTAGCGGGGTACTCGGGGGGTGAGCAGTTCTTC

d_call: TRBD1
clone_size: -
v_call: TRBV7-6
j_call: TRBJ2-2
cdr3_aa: CASSSTGAHGELFF
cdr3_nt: TGTGCCAGCAGCTCGACAGGGGCTCACGGGGAGCTGTTTTTT

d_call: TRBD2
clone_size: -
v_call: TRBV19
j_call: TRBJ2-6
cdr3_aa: CASSTSGTTGANVLTF
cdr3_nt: TGTGCCAGTAGTACCTCGGGGACTACTGGGGCCAACGTCCTGACTTTC

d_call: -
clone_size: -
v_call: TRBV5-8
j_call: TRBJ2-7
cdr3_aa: CASKGGYEQYF
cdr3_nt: TGTGCCAGCAAGGGGGGGTACGAGCAGTACTTC

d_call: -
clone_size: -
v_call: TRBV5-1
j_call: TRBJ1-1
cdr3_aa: CASSLGPMNTEAFF
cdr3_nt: TGCGCCAGCAGCTTGGGTCCTATGAACACTGAAGCTTTCTTT

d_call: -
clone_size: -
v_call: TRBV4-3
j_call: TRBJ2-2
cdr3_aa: CASSQEGQITGELFF
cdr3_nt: TGCGCCAGCAGCCAAGAGGGGCAGATCACCGGGGAGCTGTTTTTT

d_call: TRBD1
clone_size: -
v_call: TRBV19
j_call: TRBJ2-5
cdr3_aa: CASADRGNQETQYF
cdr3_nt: TGTGCCAGTGCGGACAGGGGGAACCAAGAGACCCAGTACTTC

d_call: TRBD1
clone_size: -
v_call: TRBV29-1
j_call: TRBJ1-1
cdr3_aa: CSSRQGSQRDTEAFF
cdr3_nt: TGCAGCTCCAGACAGGGGTCGCAAAGGGACACTGAAGCTTTCTTT

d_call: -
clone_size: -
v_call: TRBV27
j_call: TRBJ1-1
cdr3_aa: CASSLSLPEGTEAFF
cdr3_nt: TGTGCCAGCAGTTTATCGCTCCCGGAGGGTACTGAAGCTTTCTTT

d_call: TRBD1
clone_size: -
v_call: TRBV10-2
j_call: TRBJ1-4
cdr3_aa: CASSPQPPGTDNEKLFF
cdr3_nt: TGCGCCAGCAGTCCCCAGCCCCCCGGGACAGACAATGAAAAACTGTTTTTT

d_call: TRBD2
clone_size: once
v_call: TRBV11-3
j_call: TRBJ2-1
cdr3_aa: CASSPSGDFSYNEQFF
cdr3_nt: TGTGCCAGCAGCCCTAGCGGGGACTTCTCCTACAATGAGCAGTTCTTC

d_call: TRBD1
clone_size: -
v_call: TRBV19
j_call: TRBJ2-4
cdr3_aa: CASSKTGWAKNIQYF
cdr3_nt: TGTGCCAGTAGTAAGACAGGGTGGGCCAAAAACATTCAGTACTTC

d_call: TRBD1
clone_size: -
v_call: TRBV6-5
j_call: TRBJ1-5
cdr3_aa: CASSYGQGGQPQHF
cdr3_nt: TGTGCCAGCAGTTACGGGCAGGGGGGTCAGCCCCAGCATTTT

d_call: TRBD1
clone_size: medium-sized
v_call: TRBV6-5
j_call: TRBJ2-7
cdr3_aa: CASSYSLRDRAYEQYF
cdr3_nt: TGTGCCAGCAGTTACTCTCTCCGGGACAGGGCCTACGAGCAGTACTTC

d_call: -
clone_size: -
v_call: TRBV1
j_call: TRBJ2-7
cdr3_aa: CTSSQDYYGGLTYEQYF
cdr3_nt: TGCACCAGCAGCCAAGATTATTATGGCGGGCTGACCTACGAGCAGTACTTC

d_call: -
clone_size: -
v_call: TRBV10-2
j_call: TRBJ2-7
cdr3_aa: CASSELAASSYEQYF
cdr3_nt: TGCGCCAGCAGTGAGTTAGCAGCCAGCTCCTACGAGCAGTACTTC

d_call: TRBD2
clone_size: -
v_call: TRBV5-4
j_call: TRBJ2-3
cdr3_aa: CATKEMTLAGATDTQYF
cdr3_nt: TGTGCCACCAAAGAGATGACACTAGCGGGGGCCACAGATACGCAGTATTTT

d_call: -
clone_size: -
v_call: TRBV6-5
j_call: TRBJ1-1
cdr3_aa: CASSYSFRNTEAFF
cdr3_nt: TGTGCCAGCAGTTACTCGTTTAGGAACACTGAAGCTTTCTTT

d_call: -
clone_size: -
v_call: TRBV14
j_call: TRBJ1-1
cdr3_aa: CASSPGAEAFF
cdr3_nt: TGTGCCAGCAGCCCGGGGGCTGAAGCTTTCTTT

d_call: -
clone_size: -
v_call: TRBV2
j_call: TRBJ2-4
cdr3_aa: CASSLRGRAKNIQYF
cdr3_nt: TGTGCCAGCAGTCTCAGGGGTCGGGCCAAAAACATTCAGTACTTC

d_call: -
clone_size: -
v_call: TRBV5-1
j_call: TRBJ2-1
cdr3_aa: CASSLGGIVSHNEQFF
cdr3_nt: TGCGCCAGCAGCTTAGGCGGGATTGTCTCTCACAATGAGCAGTTCTTC

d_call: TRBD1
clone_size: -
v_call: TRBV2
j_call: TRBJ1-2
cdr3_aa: CASSEGTAGYTF
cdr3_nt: TGTGCCAGCAGTGAGGGGACAGCTGGCTACACCTTC

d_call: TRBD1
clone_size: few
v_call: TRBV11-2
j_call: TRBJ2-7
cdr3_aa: CASSPDRGYEQYF
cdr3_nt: TGTGCCAGCAGCCCTGACAGGGGCTACGAGCAGTACTTC

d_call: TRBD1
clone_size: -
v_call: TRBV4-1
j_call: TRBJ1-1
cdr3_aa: CASSQDTGGQTEAFF
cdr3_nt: TGCGCCAGCAGCCAAGATACAGGGGGCCAGACTGAAGCTTTCTTT

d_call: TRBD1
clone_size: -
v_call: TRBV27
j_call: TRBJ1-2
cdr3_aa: CASSFQDRGYGYTF
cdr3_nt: TGTGCCAGCAGTTTCCAGGACAGGGGATATGGCTACACCTTC

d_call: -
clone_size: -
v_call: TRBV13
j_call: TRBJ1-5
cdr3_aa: CASSLAGEGNQPQHF
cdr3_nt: TGTGCCAGCAGCTTAGCGGGAGAGGGCAATCAGCCCCAGCATTTT

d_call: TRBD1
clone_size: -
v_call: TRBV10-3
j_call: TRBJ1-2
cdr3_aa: CAITPGPDRHYGYTF
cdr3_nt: TGTGCCATCACCCCTGGCCCGGACAGGCACTATGGCTACACCTTC